This is a list of T cell receptor beta chains from one sample in a study of shared clonotypes between healthy human individuals. TCRdb keeps only in-frame clones here, not all; method: immunoSEQ multiplex PCR. The sample holds about 510,000 clones, approximately 95% seen once. Material for sequencing was naive CD4+ T cells sorted from blood. These receptors were obtained from a woman aged 25 to 39 in good health. Both conserved end residues are trimmed from each CDR3.

v_call cdr3_length cdr3_aa
TRBV7-8 11 ASSTPQRYEQY
TRBV11-2 14 ASSLVSGQGIETQY
TRBV2 10 ASSEELYGYT
TRBV9 13 ASSVSQGIAGELF
TRBV29-1 10 SAWTGNEKLF
TRBV10-3 16 AIKMSQGRENPYNEQF
TRBV5-8 13 ASSSGRTSQETQY
TRBV2 13 ASSEVLASVEGYT
TRBV5-1 14 ASSVGLAGEVDTQY
TRBV5-6 12 ASSYNRGQETQY
TRBV7-9 16 ASSLEYGSSTGGTEAF
TRBV6-5 11 ASRTEMNTEAF
TRBV4-1 18 ASSRPWTSPLGSSYNEQF
TRBV5-6 14 ASSSLQGSGDQPQH
TRBV18 11 ASSRLTTGELF
TRBV19 13 ASSRGLAASYEQY
TRBV7-7 12 ASSLGPGDYEQY
TRBV7-6 10 ASMGLTDTQY
TRBV5-1 10 ASALQPGELF
TRBV28 13 ASRSTGTGSYEQY
TRBV13 13 ASSYRTENSYEQY
TRBV11-2 12 ASSLLATPGEQY
TRBV2 9 ASSVLYEQY
TRBV6-5 12 ASRRTSGTDTQY
TRBV7-9 12 ASSLGLAGAEQY
TRBV27 12 ASSLNEAVYGYT
TRBV15 11 ATSNDRAHEQY
TRBV5-4 15 ASSFGPGRGNTGELF
TRBV18 14 ASSPTPGQGADGYT
TRBV2 14 ASSEIQGRGNQPQH
TRBV5-4 14 ASSLASASRNTEAF
TRBV19 13 ASRSYRGLKTEAF
TRBV28 15 ASSPTTSERPLETQY
TRBV5-6 11 ASSFPGSYEQY
TRBV18 12 ASSLSGNVDEQY